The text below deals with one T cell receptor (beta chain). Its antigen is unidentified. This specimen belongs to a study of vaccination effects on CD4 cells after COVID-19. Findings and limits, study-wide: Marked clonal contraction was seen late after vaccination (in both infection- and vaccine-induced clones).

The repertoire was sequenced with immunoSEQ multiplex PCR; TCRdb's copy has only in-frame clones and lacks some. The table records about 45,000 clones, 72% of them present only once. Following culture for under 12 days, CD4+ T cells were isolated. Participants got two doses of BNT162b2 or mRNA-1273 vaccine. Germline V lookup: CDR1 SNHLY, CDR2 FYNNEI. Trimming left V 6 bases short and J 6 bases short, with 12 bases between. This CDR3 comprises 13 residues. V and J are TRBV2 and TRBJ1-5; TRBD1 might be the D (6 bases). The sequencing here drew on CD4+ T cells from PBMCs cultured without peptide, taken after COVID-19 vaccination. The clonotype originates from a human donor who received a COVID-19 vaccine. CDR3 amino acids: CASRRDIGQPQHF. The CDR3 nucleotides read TGTGCCAGCAGGCGGGACATCGGTCAGCCCCAGCATTTT.